These T cell receptor beta chains were read from a single sample in a study of early T cells in non-severe SARS-CoV-2 infection. TCRdb recomputed calls from the 5' RACE reads with MiXCR, one row per CDR3 protein. The sample includes 55,000 to 85,000 distinct CDR3 sequences, 9% to 10% seen only once; the top ten take roughly 15%. The sequences come from whole blood, collected at baseline. The receptors stem from an adult who was a healthcare worker with PCR-confirmed SARS-CoV-2 infection or an uninfected control (not recorded which). The CDR3 runs from the conserved cysteine through the conserved F or W. D genes are given only for firm matches. Only part of the rows carry a size: once, few, many, or a class if the clone is expanded.

J | V | D | size | DNA | CDR3
TRBJ2-3 | TRBV20-1 | NA | many | TGCAGTGCTAGAGCACCGCGGAGAGACACAGATACGCAGTATTTT | CSARAPRRDTDTQYF
TRBJ2-2 | TRBV20-1 | TRBD2 | few | TGCAGTGCTAGATCCCTAGCGGGCGCTACCGGGGAGCTGTTTTTT | CSARSLAGATGELFF
TRBJ2-1 | TRBV29-1 | NA | NA | TGCAGCGTTTGGCCCCAGAACCACAATGAGCAGTTCTTC | CSVWPQNHNEQFF
TRBJ2-3 | TRBV27 | TRBD2 | NA | TGTGCCAGCAGGAGGGAGGGGTTCACAGATACGCAGTATTTT | CASRREGFTDTQYF
TRBJ2-3 | TRBV7-8 | TRBD2 | few | TGTGCCAGCAGCTTTAGCGGGAATCCAGATACGCAGTATTTT | CASSFSGNPDTQYF
TRBJ2-1 | TRBV20-1 | NA | NA | TGCAGTGCTACAGGGTGGAATGAGCAGTTCTTC | CSATGWNEQFF
TRBJ2-2 | TRBV5-1 | TRBD2 | NA | TGCGCCAGCAGCCCCTCTGGACTAGCGGGAGTAAGCGCGAACACCGGGGAGCTGTTTTTT | CASSPSGLAGVSANTGELFF
TRBJ1-5 | TRBV29-1 | NA | NA | TGCAGCGTTGCCTTGGGAGGCAATCAGCCCCAGCATTTT | CSVALGGNQPQHF
TRBJ1-5 | TRBV28 | NA | many | TGTGCCAGCAGTTTCGGTCAGCCCCAGCATTTT | CASSFGQPQHF
TRBJ2-6 | TRBV18 | NA | NA | TGTGCCAGCTCACCACGGGACTCCTACTCTGGGGCCAACGTCCTGACTTTC | CASSPRDSYSGANVLTF
TRBJ1-5 | TRBV12-3/TRBV12-4 | NA | few | TGTGCCAGCAGTTTACTCCGGGACAAGAATCAGCCCCAGCATTTT | CASSLLRDKNQPQHF
TRBJ1-2 | TRBV6-2/TRBV6-3 | NA | few | TGCGGAATCAGGGAGAACTATGGCTACACCTTC | CGIRENYGYTF
TRBJ1-4 | TRBV28 | NA | few | TGTGCCAGCCTCGACCGTGAAAAACTGTTTTTT | CASLDREKLFF
TRBJ2-3 | TRBV10-3 | NA | few | TGTGCCATCAGTGAGTCGACCCAGCTGGGCACAGATACGCAGTATTTT | CAISESTQLGTDTQYF
TRBJ2-1 | TRBV28 | TRBD2 | NA | TGTGCCAGCAGCCCACCTAGCGGGAAAGGGGAGGGTGAGCAGTTCTTC | CASSPPSGKGEGEQFF
TRBJ2-2 | TRBV28 | NA | NA | TGTGCCAGCTCTCGACCACCCCGGACCGGGGAGCTGTTTTTT | CASSRPPRTGELFF
TRBJ1-2 | TRBV25-1 | NA | NA | TGTGCCAGCAAGGAGGCGGGCTATGGCTACACCTTC | CASKEAGYGYTF
TRBJ1-1 | TRBV10-3 | NA | NA | TGTGCCATCAGTGATGAGGGGATGGGCACTGAAGCTTTCTTT | CAISDEGMGTEAFF
TRBJ2-2 | TRBV20-1 | TRBD2 | NA | TGCAGTGCTAGTTCCAGCGGGAGTGGAGGAACCGGGGAGCTGTTTTTT | CSASSSGSGGTGELFF
TRBJ2-1 | TRBV7-3 | NA | few | TGTGCCAGCAGCTTAAGCCCTACGACCAGCAACGAGCAGTTCTTC | CASSLSPTTSNEQFF
TRBJ2-3 | TRBV3-1 | TRBD1 | NA | TGTGCCAGCAGCCAATTCTTGCGCCCGGGACAGGGGATTGCAGATACGCAGTATTTT | CASSQFLRPGQGIADTQYF
TRBJ2-4 | TRBV27 | TRBD1 | NA | TGTGCCAGCAGACCCCTTGGGACAGAACTACAGTACTTC | CASRPLGTELQYF
TRBJ2-1 | TRBV10-2 | NA | few | TGCGCCAGCAGTGACGAGCGAGCCTATGAGCAGTTCTTC | CASSDERAYEQFF
TRBJ2-5 | TRBV28 | TRBD2 | many | TGTGCCAGCAGCGTAGCGGGAGCCATCGGGACCCAGTACTTC | CASSVAGAIGTQYF
TRBJ2-1 | TRBV15 | TRBD1 | few | TGTGCCACCAGCAGCAACCGGGACAGGGGGTATTATGAGCAGTTCTTC | CATSSNRDRGYYEQFF
TRBJ1-2 | TRBV28 | NA | few | TGTGCCAGCAGTTTAAAGGGCTATGGCTACACCTTC | CASSLKGYGYTF
TRBJ2-7 | TRBV19 | NA | many | TGTGCCAGTAGCGATCAGGGAGGCGGGACCTCCTACGAGCAGTACTTC | CASSDQGGGTSYEQYF
TRBJ1-4 | TRBV28 | NA | NA | TGTGCCAACAGTCTCACCCTCACAGGTTCCGCTAATGAAAAACTGTTTTTT | CANSLTLTGSANEKLFF
TRBJ1-1 | TRBV29-1 | NA | NA | TGCAGCGCAAGAGTAAACACTGAAGCTTTCTTT | CSARVNTEAFF
TRBJ2-7 | TRBV19 | TRBD1 | few | TGTGCCAGTAGTTTACCGGGACAGTCTAACGAGCAGTACTTC | CASSLPGQSNEQYF
TRBJ1-1 | TRBV7-8 | NA | NA | TGTGCCAGCAGCTCCAGCAGGATCGGGCGCCGGGGCCTAAACACTGAAGCTTTCTTT | CASSSSRIGRRGLNTEAFF
TRBJ2-3 | TRBV29-1 | NA | few | TGCAGCGTTGATTCAGTTGCGGGCACAGATACGCAGTATTTT | CSVDSVAGTDTQYF
TRBJ1-1 | TRBV28 | NA | many | TGTGCCAGCAGCCAGGGAGGGTACACTGAAGCTTTCTTT | CASSQGGYTEAFF
TRBJ2-7 | TRBV12-3/TRBV12-4 | TRBD1 | once | TGTGCCAGCAGTCCTACAGGGGGCGCGTCCTACGAGCAGTACTTC | CASSPTGGASYEQYF
TRBJ2-1 | TRBV2 | TRBD1 | many | TGTGCCAGCAGTGAATCCGGGACAGTCATATACAATGAGCAGTTCTTC | CASSESGTVIYNEQFF
TRBJ2-1 | TRBV2 | NA | few | TGTGCCAGCAGGAAGCGCCCGGACTCCTACAATGAGCAGTTCTTC | CASRKRPDSYNEQFF
TRBJ2-1 | TRBV6-2/TRBV6-3 | TRBD2 | few | TGTGCCAGCAGTTACTCGCGCCTAGCGGTCTACAATGAGCAGTTCTTC | CASSYSRLAVYNEQFF
TRBJ2-7 | TRBV28 | TRBD2 | many | TGTGCCAGCAGCTTAGCGGGGAGTCGCGATACCGAGCAGTACTTC | CASSLAGSRDTEQYF
TRBJ2-7 | TRBV6-5 | NA | many | TGTGCCAGCAGTTACTCGCCAGAATCCTACGAGCAGTACTTC | CASSYSPESYEQYF
TRBJ1-1 | TRBV20-1 | NA | NA | TGCAGTGTAGAGAAAGGTGATGAAGCTTTCTTT | CSVEKGDEAFF
TRBJ1-6 | TRBV6-2/TRBV6-3 | NA | NA | TGTGCCAGCAGTTACTCGAACAGGAGGTCACCCCTCCACTTT | CASSYSNRRSPLHF
TRBJ2-3 | TRBV5-1 | TRBD2 | many | TGCGCCAGCAGCCCCAGACTAGCGGGAGGTGCAGATACGCAGTATTTT | CASSPRLAGGADTQYF
TRBJ2-2 | TRBV7-8 | TRBD1 | many | TGTGCCAGCAGCTTGACAGGGTCGAACACCGGGGAGCTGTTTTTT | CASSLTGSNTGELFF
TRBJ2-5 | TRBV11-3 | NA | few | TGTGCCAGCAGCTTGATGGTTGACGAAAAAGAGACCCAGTACTTC | CASSLMVDEKETQYF
TRBJ2-3 | TRBV3-1 | TRBD1 | NA | TGTGCCAGCAGCCAAGATGCTACAGGGGTACATACGCAGTATTTT | CASSQDATGVHTQYF
TRBJ1-4 | TRBV6-1 | NA | few | TGTGCCAGCCACCTCAGGGGAGTTAATGAAAAACTGTTTTTT | CASHLRGVNEKLFF
TRBJ2-5 | TRBV28 | NA | many | TGTGCCAGCAGTCCATCGGTTAGGGGTTATGAGACCCAGTACTTC | CASSPSVRGYETQYF
TRBJ2-3 | TRBV20-1 | TRBD2 | NA | TGCAGTGCCTCGAGCGGGACTAGCACAGATACGCAGTATTTT | CSASSGTSTDTQYF
TRBJ1-5 | TRBV28 | NA | few | TGTGCCAGCTTAGACCAGGGTTATAGCAATCAGCCCCAGCATTTT | CASLDQGYSNQPQHF